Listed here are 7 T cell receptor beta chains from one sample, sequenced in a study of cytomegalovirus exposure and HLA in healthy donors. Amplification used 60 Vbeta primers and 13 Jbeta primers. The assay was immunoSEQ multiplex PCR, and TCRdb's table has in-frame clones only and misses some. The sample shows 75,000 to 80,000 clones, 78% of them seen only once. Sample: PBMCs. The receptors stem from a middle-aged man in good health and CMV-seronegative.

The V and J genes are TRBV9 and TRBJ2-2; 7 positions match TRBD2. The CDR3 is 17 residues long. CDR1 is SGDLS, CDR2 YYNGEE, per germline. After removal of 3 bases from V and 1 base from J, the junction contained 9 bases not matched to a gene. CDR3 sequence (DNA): TGTGCCAGCAGCGCCGCACGAGCGGGGCGGAACACCGGGGAGCTGTTTTTT. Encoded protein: CASSAARAGRNTGELFF.

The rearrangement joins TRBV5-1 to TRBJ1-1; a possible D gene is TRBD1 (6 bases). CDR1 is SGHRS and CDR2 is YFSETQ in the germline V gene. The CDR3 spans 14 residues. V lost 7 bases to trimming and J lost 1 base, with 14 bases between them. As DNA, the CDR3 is TGCGCCAGCCTTCAGGGGCCGTCGAACACTGAAGCTTTCTTT. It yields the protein CASLQGPSNTEAFF.

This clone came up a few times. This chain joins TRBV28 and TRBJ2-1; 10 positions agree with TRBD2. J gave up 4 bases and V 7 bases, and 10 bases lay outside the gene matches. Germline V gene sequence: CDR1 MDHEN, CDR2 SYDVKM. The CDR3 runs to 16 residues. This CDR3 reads CASTKVAGGLYNEQFF. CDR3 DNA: TGTGCCAGCACAAAGGTAGCGGGAGGCTTATACAATGAGCAGTTCTTC.

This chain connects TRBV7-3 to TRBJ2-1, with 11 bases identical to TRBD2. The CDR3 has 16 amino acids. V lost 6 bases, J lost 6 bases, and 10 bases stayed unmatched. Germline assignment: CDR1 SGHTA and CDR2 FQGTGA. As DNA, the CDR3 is TGTGCCAGCAGTCCATTCACTAGCGGGAGAATCAATGAGCAGTTCTTC. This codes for CASSPFTSGRINEQFF.

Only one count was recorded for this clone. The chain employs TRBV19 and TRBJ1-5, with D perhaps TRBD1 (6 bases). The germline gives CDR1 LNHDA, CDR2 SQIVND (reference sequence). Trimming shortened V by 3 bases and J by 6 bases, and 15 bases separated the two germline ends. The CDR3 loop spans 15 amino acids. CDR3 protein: CASSIAGGGAQPQHF. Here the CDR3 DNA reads TGTGCCAGTAGTATCGCGGGCGGGGGGGCTCAGCCCCAGCATTTT. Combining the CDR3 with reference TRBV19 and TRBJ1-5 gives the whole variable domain DGGITQSPKYLFRKEGQNVTLSCEQNLNHDAMYWYRQDPGQGLRLIYYSQIVNDFQKGDIAEGYSVSREKKESFPLTVTSAQKNPTAFYLCASSIAGGGAQPQHFGDGTRLSIL.

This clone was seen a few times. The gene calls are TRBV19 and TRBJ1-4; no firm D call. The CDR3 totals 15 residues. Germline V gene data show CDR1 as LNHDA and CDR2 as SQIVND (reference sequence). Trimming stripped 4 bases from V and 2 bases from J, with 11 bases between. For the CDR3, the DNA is TGTGCCAGTAGTACCCTGGGGAGCACTAATGAAAAACTGTTTTTT. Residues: CASSTLGSTNEKLFF.

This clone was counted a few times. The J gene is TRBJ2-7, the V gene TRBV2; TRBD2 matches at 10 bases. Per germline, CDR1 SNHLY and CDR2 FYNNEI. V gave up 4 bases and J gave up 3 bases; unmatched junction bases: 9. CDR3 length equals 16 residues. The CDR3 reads CASSGASGRAGYEQYF. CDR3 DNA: TGTGCCAGCAGTGGGGCCAGCGGGAGGGCGGGCTACGAGCAGTACTTC.